One sample yielded the 32 T cell receptor beta chains listed below, sequenced in a study of breast tumors, draining lymph nodes, adjacent tissues. TCRdb recomputed calls from the multiplex PCR reads with MiXCR, one row per CDR3 protein. The data contain about 300,000 distinct CDR3 sequences, around 30% of them singletons. Samples came from axillary lymph nodes draining the breast cancer. Source material: axillary lymph node tissue. The receptors shown here come from a female donor with breast cancer. Some clones in this sample may be carry-over from other donors' samples.

This clonotype was counted at least ten times. This chain links TRBV4-1 with TRBJ2-4, with D perhaps matching TRBD2 (6 bases). The V gene's germline CDR1 is MGHRA and CDR2 YSYEKL. V dropped 4 bases and J dropped 7 bases, with 17 bases sitting between them. This CDR3 contains 15 residues. The DNA for the CDR3 is TGCGCCAGCAGCCCCTTAACGAGGGAGGCGAACATTCAGTACTTC. Its translation is CASSPLTREANIQYF.

Ten or more counts support this clonotype. The chain uses TRBV4-3 and TRBJ2-1; no definite D call. The V end lost 5 bases, the J end lost 0 bases, and 14 bases lay between the germline ends. The length of the CDR3 is 16 residues. CDR1 and CDR2 (germline): LGHNA, YSLEER. The CDR3 reads CASSSRHPSSYNEQFF. The CDR3 DNA reads as TGCGCCAGCAGCTCAAGACATCCGAGCTCCTACAATGAGCAGTTCTTC.

At least ten counts were recorded for this clonotype. The CDR3 coding sequence is TGTGCCAGCAGCAGCCCCCGGGGCCAGAATGAGCAGTTCTTC. It translates to CASSSPRGQNEQFF. The genes are TRBV11-3 and TRBJ2-1; either TRBD1 or TRBD2 may supply D (5 bases each). CDR1 is SGHNT and CDR2 is YENEEA in the germline V gene. V was cut by 5 bases and J by 7 bases, with 15 bases left in between. This CDR3 is built from 14 residues.

V gene TRBV7-2 combines with J gene TRBJ1-3; D not certain. From germline, CDR1 is SGHTA and CDR2 FQGNSA. Trimming cost V 3 bases and J 4 bases, with 10 bases left between them. The CDR3 totals 14 residues. In nucleotides, the CDR3 is TGTGCCAGCAGCTTGTTCCTAGCGGGAAACACCATATATTTT. Its protein product is CASSLFLAGNTIYF.

This clonotype was seen repeatedly, ten times or more. This sequence joins TRBV7-2 and TRBJ2-3, with 12 nucleotides matching TRBD2. From germline, CDR1 is SGHTA and CDR2 FQGNSA. The CDR3 length is 16 residues. Unmatched junction bases numbered 6, after V lost 5 bases and J lost 3 bases. The CDR3 region has the DNA TGTGCCAGCAGCCTGACTAGCGGGAGTACGACAGATACGCAGTATTTT. Residues: CASSLTSGSTTDTQYF.

This clonotype has a count of ten or more. The chain recombines TRBV7-6 with TRBJ2-3; perhaps TRBD2 as D (5 bases). Germline V lookup: CDR1 SGHVS, CDR2 FNYEAQ. The CDR3 sequence is 16 residues long. V lost 5 bases, J lost 0 bases, and 15 bases lay in between. The CDR3 protein is CASSPESGSSTDTQYF. The CDR3, as DNA: TGTGCCAGCAGCCCCGAGAGCGGATCTAGCACAGATACGCAGTATTTT. The complete variable domain, with remaining parts taken from reference TRBV7-6 and TRBJ2-3, reads GAGVSQSPRYKVTKRGQDVALRCDPISGHVSLYWYRQALGQGPEFLTYFNYEAQQDKSGLPNDRFSAERPEGSISTLTIQRTEQRDSAMYRCASSPESGSSTDTQYFGPGTRLTVL.

This clonotype was found many times. The rearrangement links TRBV5-8 to TRBJ2-1; 7 nucleotides agree with TRBD2. The germline gives CDR1 SGHTS, CDR2 YDEGEE. This CDR3 comprises 15 residues. J was trimmed by 9 bases and V by 4 bases; bases with no gene match: 13. DNA for the CDR3: TGTGCCAGCAGCCCCGATTATACTAGCGTCAGTGAGCAGTTCTTC. It codes for CASSPDYTSVSEQFF.

CDR3 protein: CATSAGTSGSFTGELFF. The CDR3 DNA reads as TGTGCCACCAGTGCAGGGACTAGCGGGAGCTTCACCGGGGAGCTGTTTTTT. The J gene is TRBJ2-2, the V gene TRBV24-1; 14 bases are shared with TRBD2. Per germline, CDR1 KGHDR and CDR2 SFDVKD. The J segment lost 4 bases and the V segment lost 5 bases, leaving 5 bases of the junction unmatched. CDR3 length: 17 amino acids.

This clonotype was counted many times. Here the CDR3 DNA reads TGTGCCAGCAGTCGAGGGGAAGGCTACACCTTC. Its translation is CASSRGEGYTF. The gene calls are TRBV6-5 and TRBJ1-2, with D possibly TRBD1 on 5 matching bases. CDR1 and CDR2 from the germline V gene are MNHEY and SVGAGI. This CDR3 has 11 amino acids. V lost 5 bases, J lost 8 bases, and 9 bases lay in between.

J is TRBJ2-3 and V is TRBV20-1; TRBD2 matches at 12 bases. The CDR3 sequence is 14 residues long. The germline gives CDR1 DFQATT, CDR2 SNEGSKA (reference sequence). V lost 4 bases, J lost 10 bases, and 9 bases stayed unmatched. In DNA form, the CDR3 reads TGCAGTGCTACCACCCGGACTAGCGGGAATCCGCAGTATTTT. Translation: CSATTRTSGNPQYF.

This clonotype occurred many times. V gene TRBV19 combines with J gene TRBJ2-3, with 8 bases lining up with TRBD2. The CDR3 covers 18 residues. V shed 5 bases and J 6 bases; nucleotides not matched to a gene: 19. Germline lookup yields CDR1 LNHDA and CDR2 SQIVND (reference sequence). CDR3 DNA sequence: TGTGCCAGTAGTGAAAGTGTTTTTACGGGAGGGCCTAGGGATACGCAGTATTTT. Its protein product is CASSESVFTGGPRDTQYF.

This clonotype was recorded at least ten times. The chain employs TRBV5-1 and TRBJ1-3; maybe TRBD1 (6 bases). V dropped 6 bases and J dropped 4 bases, with 17 bases sitting between them. The CDR3 runs to 15 residues. Germline V gives CDR1 SGHRS, CDR2 YFSETQ. In DNA, the CDR3 is TGCGCCAGCACGGAGTCGGGGGCGTCGGGAAACACCATATATTTT. Amino acid sequence: CASTESGASGNTIYF. The complete variable domain, with remaining parts taken from reference TRBV5-1 and TRBJ1-3, reads KAGVTQTPRYLIKTRGQQVTLSCSPISGHRSVSWYQQTPGQGLQFLFEYFSETQRNKGNFPGRFSGRQFSNSRSEMNVSTLELGDSALYLCASTESGASGNTIYFGEGSWLTVV.

This clonotype was recorded at least ten times. This sequence joins TRBV2 and TRBJ1-2; D is perhaps TRBD1 (6 bases). The CDR3 is 14 amino acids. Trimming left V 3 bases short and J 4 bases short, with 12 bases between. Germline values: CDR1 SNHLY, CDR2 FYNNEI. The CDR3 DNA reads TGTGCCAGCAGTGAGGACAGAATCAGCTATGGCTACACCTTC. This sequence encodes CASSEDRISYGYTF.

On this clonotype: This may be a read error: a much more frequent sequence differs by one nucleotide. The chain recombines TRBV13 with TRBJ2-2; 10 bases line up with TRBD2. The CDR3 loop spans 16 amino acids. In germline, CDR1 is PRHDT, CDR2 FYEKMQ (reference sequence). CDR3 nucleotides: TGTGCCAGCAGCCCCCGACTAGCGGGTAACACCGGGGAGCTGCTTTTT. Amino acids: CASSPRLAGNTGELLF.

This clonotype was found many times. This rearrangement joins TRBV10-3 to TRBJ2-7; 14 bases match TRBD2. The CDR3 spans 15 residues. Germline lookup yields CDR1 ENHRY and CDR2 SYGVKD. Trimming cost V 4 bases and J 6 bases; bases outside gene matches: 5. The CDR3 region is CAISGTSGRQPEQYF. The CDR3 DNA is TGTGCCATCAGTGGGACTAGCGGGAGGCAGCCCGAGCAGTACTTC.

A word on this clonotype: At one of its ends the junction is not consistent with the germline gene, which may arise from a read error. The chain couples TRBV5-1 to TRBJ2-2; no reliable D call. The CDR3 consists of 12 residues. The V gene's germline CDR1 is SGHRS and CDR2 YFSETQ. In nucleotides, the CDR3 is TGTGCCAGCAGCGCACCGACAGGGGAGCTGTTTTTT. It codes for CASSAPTGELFF. The full variable domain, in which reference TRBV5-1 and TRBJ2-2 provide the parts outside the CDR3, is KAGVTQTPRYLIKTRGQQVTLSCSPISGHRSVSWYQQTPGQGLQFLFEYFSETQRNKGNFPGRFSGRQFSNSRSEMNVSTLELGDSALYLCASSAPTGELFFGEGSRLTVL.

This clonotype was observed once. One end of the junction fails to match germline, which may point to a read error. The chain links TRBV6-2 or TRBV6-3 to TRBJ2-5; 8 bases fit TRBD1. Germline V gene sequence: CDR1 MNHEY, CDR2 SVGEGT. The CDR3 is made up of 14 amino acids. CDR3: CAGSYSTGVETQYF. CDR3 sequence (DNA): TGTGCCGGCAGTTACTCGACAGGGGTAGAGACCCAGTACTTC.

In its sample, this clonotype was seen many times. The chain joins TRBV9 to TRBJ2-1; the D gene is possibly TRBD2 (5 bases). The V end was cut by 6 bases, the J end by 7 bases, with 11 bases between. CDR3 length: 12 amino acids. Per the germline V gene, CDR1 is SGDLS and CDR2 is YYNGEE. The CDR3 coding sequence is TGTGCCAGCACCCCTACTAGGAATGAGCAGTTCTTC. This codes for CASTPTRNEQFF.

This clonotype showed up many times. The CDR3 bases are TGTGCCAGCAGCCAAGGGAGACTAGCATGGAGGAAGACGTACGAGCAGTACTTC. Translated, it gives CASSQGRLAWRKTYEQYF. This rearrangement joins TRBV14 to TRBJ2-7; 7 bases line up with TRBD2. Germline CDR1 reads SGHDN; CDR2 reads FVKESK. There are 18 residues in the CDR3. The trim removed 1 base at V and 4 bases at J, leaving 16 bases unmatched.

This clonotype was counted only a few times. V is TRBV5-6 and J is TRBJ2-1; TRBD2 matches at 9 bases. Germline V CDR1 and CDR2: SGHDT, YYEEEE. Unmatched junction bases numbered 5, after V lost 0 bases and J lost 7 bases. The CDR3 is 15 residues long. The CDR3 is CASSLVAGGGNEQFF. DNA of the CDR3: TGTGCCAGCAGCTTGGTGGCGGGAGGGGGAAATGAGCAGTTCTTC.

Remarks on this clonotype: A much bigger clone sits one base away, suggesting this may be a read error. The rearrangement links TRBV12-3 or TRBV12-4 to TRBJ2-7, with D hard to call. The V end was cut by 5 bases, the J end by 1 base, with 12 bases between. The CDR3 is made up of 14 amino acids. Here the CDR3 DNA reads TGTGCCAGCAGTGACAAGCCCTCTTCCTACGAGCAGTACTTC. Translating it yields CASSDKPSSYEQYF.

This clonotype was found many times. J is TRBJ2-1 and V is TRBV29-1; D call uncertain. Deletions cut 4 bases from V and 6 bases from J, with 10 bases between. This CDR3 has 12 residues. The germline CDR1 and CDR2 sequences are SQVTM and ANQGSEA. As DNA, the CDR3 is TGCAGCGTTGTGTCCCCCAGCAATGAGCAGTTCTTC. This encodes CSVVSPSNEQFF.

This clonotype was counted only a few times. The chain combines TRBV19 with TRBJ1-4; D not certain. Between the trimmed V and J ends, which lost 9 bases and 3 bases, there was a span of 17 bases. Per the germline V gene, CDR1 is LNHDA and CDR2 is SQIVND (reference sequence). The CDR3 totals 15 residues. The chain's CDR3 is CASSSAPGPNEKLFF. The CDR3 DNA sequence: TGTGCCAGCTCATCGGCCCCCGGGCCTAATGAAAAACTGTTTTTT.

As regards this clonotype: It may be a read error: a sequence one base away is much more abundant. Because the CDR3 is missing its conserved closing phenylalanine or tryptophan, this is likely a read error. The CDR3 nucleotides read TGTGCCAGCAGCTTAGAGGGATCATACAACTACGAGCAGTACTCC. Protein product: CASSLEGSYNYEQYS. The rearrangement uses TRBV7-2 and TRBJ2-7; D ambiguous. Germline V gives CDR1 SGHTA, CDR2 FQGNSA. CDR3 length: 15 residues. The V gene lost 1 base and the J gene lost 3 bases, with 13 bases spanning the gap.

About this clonotype itself: A read error may explain this, as a much larger clone is one base away. Because it lacks the conserved phenylalanine or tryptophan at the end, this CDR3 is likely a read error. J is TRBJ2-5 and V is TRBV6-2 or TRBV6-3, with 9 bases matching TRBD1. Germline-derived CDR1 and CDR2 are MNHEY and SVGEGT. There are 13 residues in the CDR3. V trimming: 6 bases; J trimming: 4 bases; junction bases outside the gene matches: 3. The CDR3 coding sequence is TGTGCCAGCAGCTGGGGACAGGGAGAGACCCAGTACCTC. Translated: CASSWGQGETQYL.

This rearrangement joins TRBV3-1 to TRBJ1-2; D unclear. V gave up 0 bases and J gave up 4 bases, with 18 bases separating them. The CDR3 is made up of 17 amino acids. Germline-derived CDR1 and CDR2 are LGHDT and YNNKEL (reference sequence). The CDR3 loop reads CASSQDRWVPQPYGYTF. The CDR3 nucleotides are TGTGCCAGCAGCCAAGATCGGTGGGTCCCCCAGCCCTATGGCTACACCTTC.

In this sample, this clonotype turned up many times. The chain combines TRBV6-2 or TRBV6-3 with TRBJ2-6, with 8 bases lining up with TRBD1. The trim removed 7 bases at V and 5 bases at J, leaving 4 bases unmatched. Germline CDR1 is MNHEY and CDR2 is SVGEGT. The CDR3 extends over 14 amino acids. CDR3 bases: TGTGCCAGCAATCAGGGGGCCTGGGCCAACGTCCTGACTTTC. It translates to CASNQGAWANVLTF.

This sequence joins TRBV10-2 and TRBJ2-2, with 9 bases aligning to TRBD2. The CDR3 spans 16 residues. The junction had 11 bases not matched to a gene; V was cut back by 6 bases and J by 6 bases. CDR1 and CDR2 from the germline V gene are WSHSY and SAAADI. The CDR3 nucleotides are TGCGCCAGCAGCGCCCCTCTGGGCGGGAGGGCCGGGGAGCTGTTTTTT. This encodes CASSAPLGGRAGELFF.

As regards this clonotype: A much larger clone sits a single nucleotide away, making a read error possible. The chain links TRBV12-3 or TRBV12-4 to TRBJ2-1, with TRBD2 matching 8 bases. This CDR3 has 12 residues. CDR3 coding DNA: TGTGCCGGCAGTCCTAGCGGGAATGAGCAGTTCTTC. Encoded protein: CAGSPSGNEQFF.

To note about this clonotype: A much larger clone sits a single nucleotide away, making a read error possible. The chain links TRBV7-9 to TRBJ2-7, with TRBD2 matching over 7 bases. This CDR3 is built from 17 residues. With V trimmed by 8 bases and J by 4 bases, 20 bases remained unmatched. From germline, CDR1 is SEHNR and CDR2 FQNEAQ (reference sequence). The CDR3: CASGPYGGGRYGYEQYF. CDR3 sequence (DNA): TGTGCCAGCGGCCCCTATGGGGGGGGGAGATACGGATACGAGCAGTACTTC.

This clonotype occurred many times. The chain uses TRBV6-5 and TRBJ1-2; TRBD1 is a possible D gene (5 bases). This CDR3 comprises 15 residues. Trimming removed 6 bases from V and 7 bases from J, with 21 bases in between. Germline lookup yields CDR1 MNHEY and CDR2 SVGAGI. CDR3 region: CASSRRQSVEVGYTF. In DNA form, the CDR3 reads TGTGCCAGCAGCCGACGACAGAGCGTTGAGGTTGGCTACACCTTC.

As for this clonotype: Just one base apart from a much larger clone, this may be a read error. This chain joins TRBV5-4 and TRBJ2-5; the D gene is possibly TRBD2 (6 bases). The CDR3 contains 13 residues. V lost 4 bases to trimming and J lost 5 bases, with 12 bases between them. Germline CDR1 and CDR2: SGHNT and YYREEE (reference sequence). CDR3 sequence: CASSLIGGETQYF. The CDR3 coding sequence is TGTGCCAGCAGCCTCATTGGGGGGGAGACCCAGTACTTC. Combining the CDR3 with reference TRBV5-4 and TRBJ2-5 gives the whole variable domain ETGVTQSPTHLIKTRGQQVTLRCSSQSGHNTVSWYQQALGQGPQFIFQYYREEENGRGNFPPRFSGLQFPNYSSELNVNALELDDSALYLCASSLIGGETQYFGPGTRLLVL.